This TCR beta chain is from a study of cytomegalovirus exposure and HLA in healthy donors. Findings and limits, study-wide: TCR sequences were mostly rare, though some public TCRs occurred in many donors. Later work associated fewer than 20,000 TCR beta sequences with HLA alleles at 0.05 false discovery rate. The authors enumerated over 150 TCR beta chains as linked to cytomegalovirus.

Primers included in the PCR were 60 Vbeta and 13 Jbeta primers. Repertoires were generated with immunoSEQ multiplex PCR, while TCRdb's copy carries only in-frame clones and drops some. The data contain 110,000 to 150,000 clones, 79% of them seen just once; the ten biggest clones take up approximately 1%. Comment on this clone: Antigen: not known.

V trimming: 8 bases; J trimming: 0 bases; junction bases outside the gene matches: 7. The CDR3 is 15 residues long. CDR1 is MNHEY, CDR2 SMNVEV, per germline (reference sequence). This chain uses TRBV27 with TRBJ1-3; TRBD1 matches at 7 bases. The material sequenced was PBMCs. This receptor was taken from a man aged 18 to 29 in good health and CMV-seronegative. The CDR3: CASRLNRGSGNTIYF. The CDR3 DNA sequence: TGTGCCAGCCGACTAAACAGGGGCTCTGGAAACACCATATATTTT.